This is a list of T cell receptor beta chains from one sample in a study of blood T cells in healthy people across ages. TCRdb re-analysed the 5' RACE reads in MiXCR, keeping a single row per CDR3 protein. The data contain 780,000 or so distinct CDR3 sequences, around 25% of them singletons. This same sample was also part of a study on T cells of mothers and their children.

Sequencing was carried out using blood. The receptors stem from a boy under 18 in good health. Each CDR3 is given with its conserved first and last residue. D genes are given only for firm matches. Expanded clones get a size class; other rows say once, few or many, or leave the size out.

15 few TRBJ1-3 - TRBV29-1 CSVEDLKGSGNTIYF TGCAGCGTTGAAGATCTCAAGGGATCTGGGAACACCATATATTTT
16 few TRBJ2-1 - TRBV7-3 CASSSRASVSYNEQFF TGTGCCAGCAGCTCCCGAGCTAGCGTGTCCTACAATGAGCAGTTCTTC
12 - TRBJ2-1 - TRBV6-5 CASSQGRGEQFF TGTGCCAGCAGCCAGGGGAGGGGTGAGCAGTTCTTC
15 few TRBJ1-4 - TRBV7-9 CASSLADSTNEKLFF TGTGCCAGCAGCTTGGCAGACTCAACTAATGAAAAACTGTTTTTT
15 - TRBJ2-1 - TRBV21-1 CASSLGQGAVYEQFF TGTGCCAGCAGCCTAGGACAGGGGGCTGTCTATGAGCAGTTCTTC
19 - TRBJ2-2 - TRBV4-1 CASSQEPGLFRKNTGELFF TGCGCCAGCAGCCAAGAACCGGGGTTGTTCCGGAAGAACACCGGGGAGCTGTTTTTT
14 few TRBJ1-2 TRBD1 TRBV6-1 CASSEWGQGSGYTF TGTGCCAGCAGTGAATGGGGACAGGGGAGTGGCTACACCTTC
15 few TRBJ1-4 TRBD1 TRBV18 CASSLTGALNEKLFF TGTGCCAGCTCACTCACAGGGGCCTTAAATGAAAAACTGTTTTTT
14 - TRBJ2-1 - TRBV25-1 CASSDSGPYNEQFF TGTGCCAGCAGTGACAGCGGGCCCTACAATGAGCAGTTCTTC
17 - TRBJ2-1 TRBD1 TRBV28 CASSLETGGTMDNEQFF TGTGCCAGCAGTTTAGAGACAGGGGGTACAATGGACAATGAGCAGTTCTTC
14 few TRBJ1-4 - TRBV6-5 CASSRTVSNEKLFF TGTGCCAGCAGCCGGACAGTTTCCAATGAAAAACTGTTTTTT